The clone carrying this TCR beta chain has only a few counts. The antigen remains undetermined. Germline CDR1 is KGHSH and CDR2 is LQKENI. The CDR3 is 14 amino acids. V gave up 3 bases and J gave up 7 bases; unmatched junction bases: 6. TCR alpha and TCR beta cDNA libraries with sample barcodes and UMIs came from 5'RACE using constant-segment primers. TCRdb re-called the 5' RACE reads through MiXCR, storing one row per CDR3 protein. The repertoire holds about 210,000 distinct CDR3 sequences, with around 25% as singletons. These data come from a study of T-cell memory formation after mild COVID-19. Across the study: Among the donors, TCR clusters were largely specific to each donor. General study results and limits: Day 15 to 85 contracting clones showed balanced CD4/CD8; later expanders leaned CD4+.

This sequence was found in an adult woman who had mild COVID-19 (a few samples of this study predate the infection). Cell type and time point are not known. The material sequenced was PBMCs or a T cell subset sorted from them (not recorded which). J is TRBJ2-1 and V is TRBV18, with 7 bases identical to TRBD2. CDR3 loop: CASSPRLALNEQFF. The CDR3 DNA follows: TGTGCCAGCTCACCGCGACTAGCCCTGAATGAGCAGTTCTTC.